In this sample, the clone carrying this TCR beta chain turned up once. The data were taken from a study of blood T cells in healthy people across ages. Whole-study context: There was about one barcoded beta molecule captured by template switching per two T cells.

Combining a sample-barcoded 5' primer with a J-beta primer mix, a second PCR ran for roughly 7 to 12 cycles. The authors tagged each cDNA molecule using a template-switch adaptor with 12 random nucleotides. TCRdb analysed the 5' RACE reads with MiXCR anew, one entry per CDR3 protein. The repertoire holds 1,500,000 or so distinct CDR3 sequences, with approximately 59% as singletons. This clonotype originated in a man aged 18 to 29 in good health. Sequenced sample: blood.

The CDR3, as DNA: TGTGCCAGCACCGGTCTCCCTAGCGGCTACAATGAGCAGTTCTTC. It codes for CASTGLPSGYNEQFF. The rearrangement links TRBV6-6 to TRBJ2-1; 7 bases are shared with TRBD2. The CDR3 runs to 15 residues. The V gene's germline CDR1 is MNHNY and CDR2 SVGAGI (reference sequence). With 7 bases clipped from V and 3 bases from J, the junction kept 9 bases outside the gene matches.